The subject of this entry is one T cell receptor (beta chain). Its antigen specificity is not known. The sample holds no much larger clone one base away, and base qualities are not on file. Other DNA variants within this sample encode the same CDR3. The record originates from a study of control samples from healthy donors and cancer patients (dated by TCRdb to about 2020). Its CDR3 holds 11 amino acids, cysteine through phenylalanine. The read is trimmed to its CDR3 DNA, 33 bases read in frame from base 1. Sequences SGHNT (CDR1) and YENEEA (CDR2) are obtained from the germline V gene. V drops 4 bases and J drops 5 bases, leaving 5 bases in between. Preparation of the library involved the immunoSEQ multiplex PCR assay. TCRdb stores this immuneACCESS table with in-frame sequences only. Part of the clones is absent; in the studies checked, under half of the shortfall reflects unresolved V genes, and no reason is known for the rest. The table for this sample lists roughly 79,000 clones; more than 80% of them were counted only once. Roughly 15% of the sample lies in the top ten.

Sequencing used blood. Rearrangement joined TRBV11-3 to TRBJ2-5; the D gene remains uncertain. The sequence derives from a man aged 45-65 years in good health. The nucleotides are TGTGCCAGCAGCTCCGGGGAGACCCAGTACTTC. This sequence encodes CASSSGETQYF.